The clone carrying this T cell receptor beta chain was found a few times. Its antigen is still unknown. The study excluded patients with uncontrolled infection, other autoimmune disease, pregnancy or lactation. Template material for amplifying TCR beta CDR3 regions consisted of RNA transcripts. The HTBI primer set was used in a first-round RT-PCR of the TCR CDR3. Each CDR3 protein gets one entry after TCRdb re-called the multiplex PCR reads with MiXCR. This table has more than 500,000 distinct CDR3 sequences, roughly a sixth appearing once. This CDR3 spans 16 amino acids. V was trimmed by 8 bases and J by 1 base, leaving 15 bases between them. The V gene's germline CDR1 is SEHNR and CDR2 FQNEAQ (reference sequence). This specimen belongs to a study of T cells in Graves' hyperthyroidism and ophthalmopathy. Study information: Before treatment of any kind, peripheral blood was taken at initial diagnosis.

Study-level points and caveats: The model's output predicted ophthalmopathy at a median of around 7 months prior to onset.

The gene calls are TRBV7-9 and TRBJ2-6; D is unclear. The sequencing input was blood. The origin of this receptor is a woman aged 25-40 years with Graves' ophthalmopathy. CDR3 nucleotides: TGTGCCAGCTTCCGCGGCGGCGTGTCTGGGGCCAACGTCCTGACTTTC. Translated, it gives CASFRGGVSGANVLTF.